This T cell receptor (beta chain) was observed in a study of blood T cell repertoires in COVID-19. The wider study: Specimens from acute and convalescent COVID-19 originated in the United States, Italy and Spain. PBMCs, B-cell-depleted T cells, or T cells were the source of the cDNA or gDNA that made up the material.

This clone has a handful of counts. In the source study's methods: Researchers report that nucleated cell counts were estimated from reference gene primer amplification. Repertoires were generated with immunoSEQ multiplex PCR, while TCRdb's copy carries only in-frame clones and drops some. That table gives V, J and clone size, and the DNA gave D and trimming. This sample yields about 170,000 clones, of which roughly 82% are seen a single time; around 8% belongs to the top ten. Germline V gene sequence: CDR1 MDHEN, CDR2 SYDVKM. With 6 bases clipped from V and 1 base from J, the junction kept 3 bases outside the gene matches. This CDR3 has 14 amino acids.

The sequencing sample was made of peripheral blood. The chain couples TRBV28 to TRBJ1-5; 7 bases fit TRBD1. This clonotype was obtained from a woman in her seventies with acute or convalescent COVID-19. Here the CDR3 DNA reads TGTGCCAGCAGCCGGGACAGAAGCAATCAGCCCCAGCATTTT. Protein sequence: CASSRDRSNQPQHF.